Sequencing of this T cell receptor (beta chain) was carried out in a study of T cell responses to AZD1222 COVID-19 vaccine. Study-wide points: Vaccine-related CD4 TCRs covered spike, predominating at 160-218 and 743-854. Sampling that yielded the repertoires occurred only after the peak T cell response. Females made up more of the donors, who were largely white British, and clonal diversity may have come out too low. Baseline antibody screening turned up just a handful of seropositive AZD1222 recipients.

Germline assignment: CDR1 LNHDA and CDR2 SQIVND (reference sequence). V was pared by 1 base and J by 5 bases, with 7 bases of the junction left unmatched. This CDR3 spans 16 amino acids. Turning to this clone: Its antigen is as yet unknown.

Clones were sequenced by immunoSEQ multiplex PCR, and TCRdb holds only the in-frame ones, with some missing. Among some 60,000 clones listed, about 79% were seen once. V usage is TRBV19 and J usage is TRBJ2-1; 8 nucleotides align to TRBD2. Sequenced material: peripheral blood, taken on day 0 of AZD1222 vaccination. The TCR sequence derives from an adult in good health. CDR3 in amino acids: CASSIAGLAGHNEQFF. The CDR3 bases are TGTGCCAGTAGTATAGCCGGGCTAGCGGGCCACAATGAGCAGTTCTTC.